These T cell receptor beta chains were read from a single sample in a study of PD-L1 blockade in urothelial cancer. Using immunoSEQ multiplex PCR, the repertoire was profiled, and TCRdb retains in-frame clones only, with some absent. The table has 130,000 or so clones, about 81% seen once. This sample comprised PBMCs, obtained around atezolizumab (anti-PD-L1) treatment. The receptors come from a man aged 50 or older with urothelial cancer. CDR3s include the opening cysteine and the closing phenylalanine or tryptophan. The D gene is left open where the match is weak. Only part of the rows carry a size: once, few, many, or a class if the clone is expanded.

v_call	clone_size	j_call	d_call	cdr3_aa	cdr3_nt
TRBV30	many	TRBJ1-6	NA	CAWDHRNSPLHF	TGTGCCTGGGATCACAGGAATTCACCCCTCCACTTT
TRBV7-2	NA	TRBJ2-3	TRBD2	CASSFLSGSPTDTQYF	TGTGCCAGCAGCTTCCTTAGCGGGAGCCCCACAGATACGCAGTATTTT
TRBV9	NA	TRBJ2-7	TRBD1	CASSGGQVSAEQYF	TGTGCCAGCAGCGGAGGACAGGTCTCAGCCGAGCAGTACTTC
TRBV27	once	TRBJ2-5	TRBD1	CASSHSRTGILETQYF	TGTGCCAGCAGTCACTCCCGGACAGGGATCTTGGAGACCCAGTACTTC
TRBV7-9	NA	TRBJ2-1	TRBD2	CASSPNVRAGFYNEQFF	TGTGCCAGCAGCCCCAATGTGCGAGCGGGGTTCTACAATGAGCAGTTCTTC
TRBV7-2	NA	TRBJ2-3	NA	CASSFVGADTQYF	TGTGCCAGCAGCTTCGTCGGAGCAGATACGCAGTATTTT
TRBV7-2	NA	TRBJ2-7	NA	CASTWVGYEQYF	TGTGCCAGCACGTGGGTCGGGTACGAGCAGTACTTC
TRBV7-9	NA	TRBJ2-7	TRBD1	CASSLGSATGWPYEQYF	TGTGCCAGCAGCTTAGGATCCGCGACAGGGTGGCCCTACGAGCAGTACTTC
TRBV9	NA	TRBJ2-6	TRBD2	CASSGTSGSSGANVLTF	TGTGCCAGCAGCGGGACTAGCGGGAGCTCTGGGGCCAACGTCCTGACTTTC
TRBV5-4	NA	TRBJ2-3	TRBD2	CASSLGGSGRADTQYF	TGTGCCAGCAGCTTGGGTGGTAGCGGGAGGGCAGATACGCAGTATTTT
TRBV5-1	NA	TRBJ2-7	TRBD2	CASSQRTSGTYEQYF	TGCGCCAGCAGCCAAAGGACTAGCGGGACCTACGAGCAGTACTTC
TRBV19	NA	TRBJ2-1	TRBD2	CASSIDRQREASDEQFF	TGTGCCAGTAGTATAGACCGGCAGCGGGAGGCGTCCGATGAGCAGTTCTTC
TRBV10-3	NA	TRBJ2-1	NA	CAISETGVNEQFF	TGTGCCATCAGTGAAACAGGTGTCAATGAGCAGTTCTTC
TRBV4-1	NA	TRBJ2-5	TRBD2	CASSQEDGTSGQETQYF	TGCGCCAGCAGCCAAGAGGATGGGACTAGCGGGCAAGAGACCCAGTACTTC
TRBV6-5	NA	TRBJ2-1	TRBD2	CASGSGRAYNEQFF	TGTGCCAGCGGGAGCGGGAGGGCCTACAATGAGCAGTTCTTC
TRBV18	NA	TRBJ2-1	TRBD1	CASSPQGALANEQFF	TGTGCCAGCTCACCACAGGGGGCTCTTGCTAATGAGCAGTTCTTC
TRBV11-2	NA	TRBJ1-6	TRBD1	CASTPGQGVNSPLHF	TGTGCCAGCACCCCGGGACAGGGGGTAAACTCACCCCTCCACTTT
TRBV13	NA	TRBJ2-3	NA	CASSLRTSSTDTQYF	TGTGCCAGCAGCTTAAGAACTTCGAGCACAGATACGCAGTATTTT
TRBV6-5	NA	TRBJ1-5	TRBD1	CASRATGLGGPQHF	TGTGCCAGCAGGGCGACAGGGCTGGGGGGGCCCCAGCATTTT
TRBV7-8	NA	TRBJ2-3	TRBD2	CASSFGTSGTDTQYF	TGTGCCAGCAGCTTCGGGACTAGCGGCACAGATACGCAGTATTTT
TRBV11-2	NA	TRBJ1-6	NA	CASSSTWRGSPLHF	TGTGCCAGCAGCTCGACCTGGAGAGGTTCACCCCTCCACTTT
TRBV6-1	NA	TRBJ2-3	TRBD2	CASEAGGRLDTQYF	TGTGCCAGCGAGGCGGGCGGGAGGTTAGATACGCAGTATTTT
TRBV9	NA	TRBJ2-3	NA	CASSVFAGRVTDTQYF	TGTGCCAGCAGCGTGTTTGCGGGTCGGGTCACAGATACGCAGTATTTT
TRBV7-9	NA	TRBJ1-6	TRBD1	CASSLVTGGNSPLHF	TGTGCCAGCAGCTTAGTGACAGGGGGGAATTCACCCCTCCACTTT
TRBV2	NA	TRBJ1-2	NA	CASIQGLLEWGYTF	TGTGCCAGCATTCAGGGACTTTTAGAGTGGGGCTACACCTTC
TRBV10-1	NA	TRBJ2-7	TRBD1	CASTFPGTGFSEQYF	TGCGCCAGCACCTTCCCGGGGACAGGGTTCTCCGAGCAGTACTTC
TRBV15	NA	TRBJ2-7	NA	CATSRAREQYF	TGTGCCACCAGCAGAGCGCGGGAGCAGTACTTC
TRBV2	NA	TRBJ2-1	TRBD2	CASSLGSGRGNEQFF	TGTGCCAGCAGCCTGGGGAGCGGGAGGGGCAATGAGCAGTTCTTC
TRBV19	few	TRBJ2-2	TRBD1	CASRDRGWTGELFF	TGTGCCAGTAGGGACAGGGGTTGGACCGGGGAGCTGTTTTTT
TRBV6-5	NA	TRBJ2-2	TRBD1	CASSYSAGGSGELFF	TGTGCCAGCAGTTACTCGGCAGGGGGCAGCGGGGAGCTGTTTTTT
TRBV7-8	NA	TRBJ1-1	NA	CASSLGFSGGGTEAFF	TGTGCCAGCAGCTTAGGGTTTTCGGGGGGCGGCACTGAAGCTTTCTTT
TRBV6-1	NA	TRBJ1-1	TRBD1	CASSDWPGGTNTEAFF	TGTGCCAGCAGTGATTGGCCAGGGGGCACGAACACTGAAGCTTTCTTT
TRBV2	NA	TRBJ2-4	NA	CASRDQTGLAKNIQYF	TGTGCCAGCAGAGACCAGACAGGCCTAGCCAAAAACATTCAGTACTTC
TRBV7-8	NA	TRBJ1-6	TRBD1	CASSLGRQGVGSPLHF	TGTGCCAGCAGCTTAGGCCGACAGGGTGTGGGTTCACCCCTCCACTTT
TRBV6-5	NA	TRBJ2-1	NA	CASSNVDFGFNEQFF	TGTGCCAGCAGCAATGTGGACTTCGGGTTCAATGAGCAGTTCTTC
TRBV6-5	NA	TRBJ1-5	NA	CASSTDRGQPQHF	TGTGCCAGCAGTACCGATAGGGGTCAGCCCCAGCATTTT
TRBV5-1	NA	TRBJ2-1	TRBD2	CASNELAGNYNEQFF	TGCGCCAGCAACGAACTAGCGGGGAATTACAATGAGCAGTTCTTC
TRBV19	NA	TRBJ2-3	NA	CASSIRDSLRDTQYF	TGTGCCAGTAGTATTCGGGACTCGCTCCGCGATACGCAGTATTTT
TRBV7-2	NA	TRBJ2-7	NA	CASSTGSQRYEQYF	TGTGCCAGCAGTACAGGGTCTCAGCGCTACGAGCAGTACTTC
TRBV4-1	NA	TRBJ2-7	TRBD1	CASSPGTGDYEQYF	TGCGCCAGCAGCCCCGGGACAGGAGACTACGAGCAGTACTTC
TRBV4-2	NA	TRBJ2-4	TRBD2	CASSQELYVTSVPDLAKNIQYF	TGTGCCAGCAGCCAAGAATTGTACGTAACTAGCGTCCCGGATCTAGCCAAAAACATTCAGTACTTC
TRBV28	NA	TRBJ2-4	NA	CASSSPPVGGRAKNIQYF	TGTGCCAGCAGTTCCCCCCCGGTGGGGGGTCGGGCCAAAAACATTCAGTACTTC
TRBV6-5	NA	TRBJ2-7	NA	CASSYSIDFFYEQYF	TGTGCCAGCAGTTACTCGATCGACTTCTTCTACGAGCAGTACTTC
TRBV5-1	NA	TRBJ2-1	TRBD2	CASSRASGSNEQFF	TGCGCCAGCAGTAGGGCTAGCGGGAGCAATGAGCAGTTCTTC
TRBV6-4	NA	TRBJ2-1	NA	CASSHSGGEGQFF	TGTGCCAGCAGTCATAGCGGAGGAGAAGGGCAGTTCTTC
TRBV6-4	NA	TRBJ2-1	NA	CASSPRSSYNEQFF	TGTGCCAGCAGCCCACGTAGCTCCTACAATGAGCAGTTCTTC
TRBV7-3	NA	TRBJ2-1	NA	CASSPFPGAGNNEQFF	TGTGCCAGCAGCCCATTCCCAGGTGCCGGTAACAATGAGCAGTTCTTC
TRBV27	few	TRBJ2-3	NA	CASSPQGIRADTQYF	TGTGCCAGCAGTCCACAGGGTATCAGGGCAGATACGCAGTATTTT
TRBV5-3	NA	TRBJ2-1	NA	CASRRPGLPMNEQFF	TGTGCCAGTCGACGCCCGGGACTCCCAATGAATGAGCAGTTCTTC
TRBV28	NA	TRBJ1-5	NA	CASSLYGANQPQHF	TGTGCCAGCAGTTTATATGGGGCGAATCAGCCCCAGCATTTT
TRBV7-9	NA	TRBJ1-2	NA	CASSSTAHYGYTF	TGTGCCAGCAGCTCAACAGCTCACTATGGCTACACCTTC
TRBV28	NA	TRBJ1-6	NA	CASSPIRGSPLHF	TGTGCCAGCAGCCCAATCAGGGGCTCACCCCTCCACTTT